The 10 T cell receptor beta chains listed next were all sequenced from one sample in a study of memory B cells and T cells in multiple sclerosis. No antigen is known for these receptors. Separate sequencing covered autoproliferating (CFSE-dim) and non-proliferating (CFSE-high) T cells from stimulus-free culture. Cultures began with 5x10^7 CFSE-labeled PBMCs, unstimulated for 7 days, with replicate wells pooled. Here immunoSEQ multiplex PCR was the method, and the copy in TCRdb shows in-frame clones only, minus some. The repertoire holds over 35,000 clones, almost 85% seen once, with around 1.1% in the top ten. Material for sequencing was PBMCs from blood kept in culture. The receptors originated from a human donor with multiple sclerosis.

J is TRBJ2-3 and V is TRBV5-6; the D is unclear. The CDR3 runs 13 residues. Germline V gene sequence: CDR1 SGHDT, CDR2 YYEEEE. Trimming removed 0 bases from V and 1 base from J, with 3 bases in between. For the CDR3, the DNA is TGTGCCAGCAGCTTGGAGCGCACAGATACGCAGTATTTT. Translating gives CASSLERTDTQYF.

The rearrangement uses TRBV27 and TRBJ1-6; tentatively, D is TRBD1 (6 bases). The CDR3 spans 18 residues. The germline V and J ends were trimmed by 0 bases and 0 bases, with 12 bases remaining between them. CDR1 is MNHEY and CDR2 is SMNVEV in the germline V gene (reference sequence). This chain's CDR3 is CASSLSLGGRSYNSPLHF. The DNA for the CDR3 is TGTGCCAGCAGTTTATCGCTCGGGGGCCGCTCCTATAATTCACCCCTCCACTTT.

This chain joins TRBV18 and TRBJ1-2; 12 nucleotides agree with TRBD1. V was pared by 5 bases and J by 6 bases, with 7 bases of the junction left unmatched. Germline V gives CDR1 KGHSH, CDR2 LQKENI. There are 15 residues in the CDR3. This chain's CDR3 is CASSGGTGGPNGYTF. The CDR3 coding sequence is TGTGCCAGCTCAGGCGGGACAGGGGGCCCCAATGGCTACACCTTC.

The V and J genes are TRBV6-6 and TRBJ2-1; 11 nucleotides align to TRBD1. The CDR3 extends over 16 amino acids. The J segment lost 4 bases and the V segment lost 5 bases, leaving 7 bases of the junction unmatched. Germline loops: CDR1 MNHNY, CDR2 SVGAGI (reference sequence). CDR3 region: CASSHNGQGAYNEQFF. CDR3 sequence (DNA): TGTGCCAGCAGTCATAACGGACAGGGGGCGTACAATGAGCAGTTCTTC.

This chain connects TRBV6-5 to TRBJ2-1; D call uncertain. The germline V gene encodes CDR1 MNHEY and CDR2 SVGAGI. V lost 4 bases and J lost 7, with 20 bases in between. This CDR3 is built from 16 residues. DNA of the CDR3: TGTGCCAGCAGTTCCCTCGGCACTCACCGAGCGAATGAGCAGTTCTTC. It codes for CASSSLGTHRANEQFF.

V gene TRBV30 combines with J gene TRBJ1-6, with 7 bases lining up with TRBD1. J gave up 7 bases and V 4 bases, and 7 bases lay outside the gene matches. The germline CDR1 and CDR2 sequences are GTSNPN and SVGIG (reference sequence). The CDR3 runs to 14 residues. This CDR3 is CAWMTQGINSPLHF. Here the CDR3 DNA reads TGTGCCTGGATGACACAGGGGATAAATTCACCCCTCCACTTT.

The chain links TRBV6-5 to TRBJ1-1; TRBD1 agrees at 7 bases. Trimming removed 5 bases from V and 6 bases from J; junction bases left unmatched: 6. The CDR3 contains 13 residues. The germline V gene encodes CDR1 MNHEY and CDR2 SVGAGI. The CDR3 spells CASSPLDRAEAFF. In DNA, the CDR3 is TGTGCCAGCAGTCCACTTGACAGGGCTGAAGCTTTCTTT.

The sample holds one count of this clone. This rearrangement joins TRBV7-8 to TRBJ2-7; maybe TRBD2 (6 bases). Germline V gives CDR1 SGHVS, CDR2 FQNEAQ. The CDR3 contains 13 residues. The V end was cut by 2 bases, the J end by 5 bases, with 10 bases between. The CDR3 DNA reads TGTGCCAGCAGCTTATGGTGGGAGGACGAGCAGTACTTC. It translates to CASSLWWEDEQYF.

The V gene is TRBV11-2, the J gene TRBJ2-2; 7 bases align to TRBD2. J gave up 4 bases and V 2 bases, and 10 bases lay outside the gene matches. The CDR3 consists of 17 residues. Germline CDR1 is SGHAT and CDR2 is FQNNGV. The CDR3 loop reads CASSLIGGKIATGELFF. The CDR3 DNA sequence: TGTGCCAGCAGCTTAATCGGGGGGAAGATAGCCACCGGGGAGCTGTTTTTT. The variable domain in full, completed from reference TRBV11-2 and TRBJ2-2, reads EAGVAQSPRYKIIEKRQSVAFWCNPISGHATLYWYQQILGQGPKLLIQFQNNGVVDDSQLPKDRFSAERLKGVDSTLKIQPAKLEDSAVYLCASSLIGGKIATGELFFGEGSRLTVL.

The V gene is TRBV4-1, the J gene TRBJ1-5, with D possibly being TRBD1 (6 bases). From germline, CDR1 is MGHRA and CDR2 YSYEKL. Trimming stripped 4 bases from V and 7 bases from J, with 20 bases between. The CDR3 is 16 residues long. CDR3 in DNA: TGCGCCAGCAGCCGATCAAGCCTCCGGGGGCCCCAGCCCCAGCATTTT. Its translation is CASSRSSLRGPQPQHF.